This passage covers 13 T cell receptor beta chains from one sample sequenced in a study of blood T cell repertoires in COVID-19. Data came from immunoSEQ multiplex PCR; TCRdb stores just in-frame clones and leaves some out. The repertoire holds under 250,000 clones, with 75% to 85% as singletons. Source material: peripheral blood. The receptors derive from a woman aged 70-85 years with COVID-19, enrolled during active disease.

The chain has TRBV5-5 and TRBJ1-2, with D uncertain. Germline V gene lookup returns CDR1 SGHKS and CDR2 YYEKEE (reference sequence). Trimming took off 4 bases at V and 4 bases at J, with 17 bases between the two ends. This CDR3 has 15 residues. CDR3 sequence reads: CASSQEGFSAYGYTF. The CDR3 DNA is TGTGCCAGCAGCCAAGAGGGCTTCTCGGCCTATGGCTACACCTTC.

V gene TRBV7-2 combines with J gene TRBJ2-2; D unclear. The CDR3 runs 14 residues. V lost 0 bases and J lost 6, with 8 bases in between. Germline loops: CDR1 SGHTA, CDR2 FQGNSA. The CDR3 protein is CASSLAASPGELFF. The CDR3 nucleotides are TGTGCCAGCAGCTTAGCCGCTAGTCCCGGGGAGCTGTTTTTT.

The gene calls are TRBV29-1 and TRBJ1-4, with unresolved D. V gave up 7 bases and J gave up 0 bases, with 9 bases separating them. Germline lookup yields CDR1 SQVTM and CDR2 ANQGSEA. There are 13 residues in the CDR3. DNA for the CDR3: TGCAGCGCCCGGAGGGCAACTAATGAAAAACTGTTTTTT. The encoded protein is CSARRATNEKLFF. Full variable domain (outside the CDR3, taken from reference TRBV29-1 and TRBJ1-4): SAVISQKPSRDICQRGTSLTIQCQVDSQVTMMFWYRQQPGQSLTLIATANQGSEATYESGFVIDKFPISRPNLTFSTLTVSNMSPEDSSIYLCSARRATNEKLFFGSGTQLSVL.

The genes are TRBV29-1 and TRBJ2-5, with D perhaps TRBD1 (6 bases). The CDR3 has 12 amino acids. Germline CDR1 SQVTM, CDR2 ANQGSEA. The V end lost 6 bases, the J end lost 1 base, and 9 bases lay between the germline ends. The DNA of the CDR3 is TGCAGCGTCGCGGACAGCCAAGAGACCCAGTACTTC. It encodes CSVADSQETQYF.

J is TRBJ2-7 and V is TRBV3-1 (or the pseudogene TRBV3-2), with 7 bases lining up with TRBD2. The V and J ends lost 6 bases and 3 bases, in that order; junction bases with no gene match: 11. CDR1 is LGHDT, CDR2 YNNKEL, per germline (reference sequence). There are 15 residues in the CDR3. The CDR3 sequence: CASRLSGGRDYEQYF. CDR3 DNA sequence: TGTGCCAGCAGATTATCGGGCGGGAGAGACTACGAGCAGTACTTC.

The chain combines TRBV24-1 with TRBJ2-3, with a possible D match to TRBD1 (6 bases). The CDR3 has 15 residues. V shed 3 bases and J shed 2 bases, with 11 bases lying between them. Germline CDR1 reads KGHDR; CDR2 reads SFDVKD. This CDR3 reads CATSDPGVYTDTQYF. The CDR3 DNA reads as TGTGCCACCAGTGATCCAGGGGTTTACACAGATACGCAGTATTTT.

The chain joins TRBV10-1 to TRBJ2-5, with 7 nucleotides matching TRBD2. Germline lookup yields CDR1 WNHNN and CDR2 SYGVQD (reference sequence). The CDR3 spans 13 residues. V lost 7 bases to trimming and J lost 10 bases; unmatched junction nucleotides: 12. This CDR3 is CASTRRLAPLQYF. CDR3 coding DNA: TGCGCCAGCACTCGTAGACTAGCCCCACTCCAGTACTTC.

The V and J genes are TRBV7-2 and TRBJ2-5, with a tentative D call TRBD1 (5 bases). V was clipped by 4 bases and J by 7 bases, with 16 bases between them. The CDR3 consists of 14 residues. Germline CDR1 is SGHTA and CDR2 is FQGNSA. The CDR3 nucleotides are TGTGCCAGCAGCTACTATGGGGCCCTGGGGACCCAGTACTTC. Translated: CASSYYGALGTQYF.

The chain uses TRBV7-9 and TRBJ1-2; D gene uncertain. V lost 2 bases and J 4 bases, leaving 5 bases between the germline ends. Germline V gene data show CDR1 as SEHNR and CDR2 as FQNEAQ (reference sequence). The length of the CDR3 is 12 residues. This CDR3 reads CASSLPSYGYTF. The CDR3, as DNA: TGTGCCAGCAGCTTACCTTCCTATGGCTACACCTTC.

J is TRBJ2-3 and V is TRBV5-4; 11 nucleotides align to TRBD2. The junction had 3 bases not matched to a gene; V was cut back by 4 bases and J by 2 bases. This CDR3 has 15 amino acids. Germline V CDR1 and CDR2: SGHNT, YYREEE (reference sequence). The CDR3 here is CASSKGLAVTDTQYF. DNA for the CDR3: TGTGCCAGCAGCAAGGGACTAGCGGTCACAGATACGCAGTATTTT.

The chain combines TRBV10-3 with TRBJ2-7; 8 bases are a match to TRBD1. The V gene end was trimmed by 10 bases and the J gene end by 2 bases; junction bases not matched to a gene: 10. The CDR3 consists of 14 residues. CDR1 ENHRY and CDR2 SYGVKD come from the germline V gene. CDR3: CASTRTGLAYEQYF. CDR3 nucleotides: TGTGCCAGCACGCGGACAGGGTTAGCCTACGAGCAGTACTTC.

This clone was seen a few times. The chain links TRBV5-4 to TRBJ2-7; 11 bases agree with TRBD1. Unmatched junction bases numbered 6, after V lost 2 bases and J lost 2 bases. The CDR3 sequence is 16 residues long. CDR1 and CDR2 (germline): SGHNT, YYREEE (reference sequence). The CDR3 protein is CASSFGGQGAPYEQYF. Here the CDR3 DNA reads TGTGCCAGCAGCTTTGGTGGACAGGGGGCGCCCTACGAGCAGTACTTC.

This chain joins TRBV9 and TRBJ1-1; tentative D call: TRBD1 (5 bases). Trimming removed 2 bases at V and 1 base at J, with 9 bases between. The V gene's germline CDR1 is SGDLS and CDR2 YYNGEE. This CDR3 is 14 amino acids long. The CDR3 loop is CASSVQGSNTEAFF. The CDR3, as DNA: TGTGCCAGCAGCGTGCAGGGTTCGAACACTGAAGCTTTCTTT.